The entry below gives a single T cell receptor beta chain sequence along with its context. The data were taken from a study of OX40 agonist ivuxolimab in advanced cancers. Study as a whole: From about 20 to 80 years was the age range, with a mean of approximately 63 years, and about 83% were male. Partial responses were achieved by three patients, of whom one had hepatocellular carcinoma and two had cutaneous melanoma.

Clones were sequenced by immunoSEQ multiplex PCR, and TCRdb holds only the in-frame ones, with some missing. Here the sample spans roughly 68,000 clones, approximately 90% being singletons. Trimming shortened V by 3 bases and J by 6 bases, and 7 bases separated the two germline ends. Germline-derived CDR1 and CDR2 are SGHAT and FQNNGV. The CDR3 sequence is 12 residues long. The source material was CD4+ or CD8+ T cells sorted from blood, sampled in a trial of the OX40 agonist ivuxolimab. The TCR was taken from an adult with an advanced solid tumor such as melanoma, head and neck, liver or kidney cancer. The gene calls are TRBV11-2 and TRBJ2-3; maybe TRBD1 (5 bases). The DNA for the CDR3 is TGTGCCAGCAGCTTTAGGGGCGATACGCAGTATTTT. This gives the protein CASSFRGDTQYF.